This is a list of T cell receptor beta chains from one sample in a study of siplizumab effects on memory and regulatory T cells. Sequencing was performed with immunoSEQ multiplex PCR; in TCRdb, only in-frame clones are kept and a portion is missing. The sample records 85,000 to 90,000 clones, around 89% being singletons. The sequencing input was CD4+ T cells sorted from blood. These receptors all stem from a human donor in good health. Both conserved end residues are part of each CDR3. The order of the fields is V gene, clone size, J gene, D gene, CDR3 DNA, CDR3 protein. The D gene is left open where the match is weak. The size of a clone is reported for some rows only, either as once, few or many, or as a class for expanded clones.

TRBV6-6	-	TRBJ2-2	TRBD2	TGTGCCAGCTCTGGACTAGCGGGAGTGGGCGGGGAGCTGTTTTTT	CASSGLAGVGGELFF
TRBV4-3	-	TRBJ2-2	-	TGCGCCAGCAGCCAAGGGAATACGAACACCGGGGAGCTGTTTTTT	CASSQGNTNTGELFF
TRBV29-1	-	TRBJ2-2	TRBD1	TGCAGCGTAGGGACAGGGAGGAACACCGGGGAGCTGTTTTTT	CSVGTGRNTGELFF
TRBV18	-	TRBJ2-3	TRBD2	TGTGCCAGCTCACCGTCTCACCCGGGACTGACTAGCGGGAGGGAAGATACGCAGTATTTT	CASSPSHPGLTSGREDTQYF
TRBV19	-	TRBJ2-1	TRBD1	TGTGCCAGTAGTAATCGGCAGGGGACAGGTGAGCAGTTCTTC	CASSNRQGTGEQFF
TRBV7-2	-	TRBJ2-7	-	TGTGCCAGCAGCTTAGACCACAGACTCTACGAGCAGTACTTC	CASSLDHRLYEQYF
TRBV5-6	-	TRBJ2-5	-	TGTGCCAGCAGCTCGGGACCTTTCCAAGAGACCCAGTACTTC	CASSSGPFQETQYF
TRBV29-1	-	TRBJ2-3	TRBD2	TGCAGCGTTGAAGGGCGACTAGCGGGAGGATGGACGCAGTATTTT	CSVEGRLAGGWTQYF
TRBV7-2	-	TRBJ2-1	TRBD2	TGTGCCAGCAGCTTATTTCTAGCGGGAGGTAACTATGAGCAGTTCTTC	CASSLFLAGGNYEQFF
TRBV18	-	TRBJ1-1	-	TGTGCCAGCTCCCTGAACAAGAACACTGAAGCTTTCTTT	CASSLNKNTEAFF
TRBV4-1	-	TRBJ2-6	TRBD1	TGCGCCAGCAGCCGAGATGACAGGGGAGGGGCCAACGTCCTGACTTTC	CASSRDDRGGANVLTF
TRBV20-1	once	TRBJ2-7	-	TGCAGTGCTAGGGGAGCTGACGAGCAGTACTTC	CSARGADEQYF
TRBV11-2	once	TRBJ1-3	TRBD1	TGTGCCAGCAGCTTGGGAACGACAGGGGGCAGTAGAAACACCATATATTTT	CASSLGTTGGSRNTIYF
TRBV6-1	-	TRBJ1-5	-	TGTGCCAGCAGGTGGCTGGCTAACAATCAGCCCCAGCATTTT	CASRWLANNQPQHF
TRBV28	-	TRBJ1-3	-	TGTGCCAGCGGGCGAGCGGGCAGCCAGCTCTCTGGAAACACCATATATTTT	CASGRAGSQLSGNTIYF
TRBV28	once	TRBJ2-6	TRBD2	TGTGCCAGCAGTCCTCTCTCAGCGGGACGTGGGGCCAACGTCCTGACTTTC	CASSPLSAGRGANVLTF
TRBV19	-	TRBJ2-2	-	TGTGCCGGGGGGGGCCGGGACACCGGGGAGCTGTTTTTT	CAGGGRDTGELFF
TRBV7-7	-	TRBJ1-3	TRBD1	TGTGCTAGCAGCGCCGGGACAGGGGCTGGAAACACCATATATTTT	CASSAGTGAGNTIYF
TRBV28	-	TRBJ2-6	TRBD2	TGTGCCAGCATTCCGGGGGGCTCTGGGGCCAACGTCCTGACTTTC	CASIPGGSGANVLTF
TRBV5-1	-	TRBJ1-2	-	TGCGCCAGCAGCCCCGGGGCTTCGTATGGCTACACCTTC	CASSPGASYGYTF
TRBV7-2	-	TRBJ1-1	-	TGTGCCAGCAGCTCGCGTCGGACAGTTGAAGCTTTCTTT	CASSSRRTVEAFF
TRBV5-8	-	TRBJ1-4	TRBD1	TGTGCCAGCAGCCGTAGACAGGGTTGGGAAAAACTGTTTTTT	CASSRRQGWEKLFF
TRBV19	once	TRBJ1-2	-	TGTGCCAGTAGTATAGGCGAGATTAACTATGGCTACACCTTC	CASSIGEINYGYTF
TRBV9	-	TRBJ2-3	-	TGTGCCAGCAGCCCTTGGGGTGTAAGAAGCACAGATACGCAGTATTTT	CASSPWGVRSTDTQYF
TRBV7-8	-	TRBJ2-5	-	TGTGCCAGCAGCGGACCTCTCCACAGGGCGTACCAAGAGACCCAGTACTTC	CASSGPLHRAYQETQYF
TRBV4-3	few	TRBJ2-1	-	TGCGCCAGCAGCCAAGATGGGGGTTGGGTAAACAATGAGCAGTTCTTC	CASSQDGGWVNNEQFF
TRBV11-3	-	TRBJ2-5	-	TGTGCCAGCAGCGGTATGGGGGGCACCCAGTACTTC	CASSGMGGTQYF
TRBV28	-	TRBJ2-1	TRBD2	TGTGCCAGCAGTACCCGCAGCGGGAGTCAAAATGAGCAGTTCTTC	CASSTRSGSQNEQFF
TRBV5-3	-	TRBJ1-5	-	TGTGCCAGAAGCTTGGGGGCCTGCAATCAGCCCCAGCATTTT	CARSLGACNQPQHF
TRBV6-6	-	TRBJ2-7	-	TGTGCCAGCAGTTACTCTTGGGGTCCCTACGAGCAGTACTTC	CASSYSWGPYEQYF
TRBV7-8	-	TRBJ2-7	-	TGTGCCAGCAGCTTAGAAGAGGAGCCCTACGAGCAGTACTTC	CASSLEEEPYEQYF
TRBV6-1	-	TRBJ2-1	TRBD1	TGTGCCAGCAGTGAAGCTGGTGGGACAGCCTACAATGAGCAGTTCTTC	CASSEAGGTAYNEQFF
TRBV9	-	TRBJ2-5	-	TGTGCCAGCAGGAGACCTTTGACAGTCCAAGAGACCCAGTACTTC	CASRRPLTVQETQYF